This TCR beta chain was recorded in a study of beta chain features in type 1 diabetes. Points on this clone: The antigen remains unidentified.

Study-wide points: Type 1 diabetes patients had moderately but significantly shorter TCRB CDR3s in all four CD4+ subsets.

Sequencing targeted expressed TCRB transcripts, as all isolated RNA had been reverse transcribed. Sequencing produced, on average, around 970,000 reads for the stem cell-like memory T cell samples. Method: immunoSEQ multiplex PCR; TCRdb's copy keeps in-frame clones and lacks some. The sample has about 47,000 clones; around 45% are singletons. V was pared by 4 bases and J by 4 bases, with 5 bases of the junction left unmatched. Germline V gene data show CDR1 as SGHRS and CDR2 as YFSETQ. The length of the CDR3 is 15 residues. J is TRBJ2-7 and V is TRBV5-1; 13 positions match TRBD2. This sequence originates from a man aged 30 to 45 with type 1 diabetes. Input material: stem cell memory CD4+ T cells from blood. CDR3 residues: CASSTGLAGSYEQYF. The CDR3 DNA is TGCGCCAGCAGCACGGGACTAGCGGGGTCTTACGAGCAGTACTTC.